One and the same sample provided the 10 T cell receptor beta chains below, sequenced in a study of T-cell memory formation after mild COVID-19. TCRdb re-analysed the 5' RACE reads in MiXCR, keeping a single row per CDR3 protein. The sample carries 250,000 to 400,000 distinct CDR3 sequences, roughly an eighth recorded once. Sequences were obtained from PBMCs or a T cell subset sorted from them (not recorded which). The receptors were gathered from a man aged 18 to 29 who had mild COVID-19 (a few samples of this study predate the infection). Cell type and time point are not known.

The chain joins TRBV4-1 to TRBJ1-5; D not resolved. Germline loops: CDR1 MGHRA, CDR2 YSYEKL. The CDR3 consists of 16 residues. V dropped 4 bases and J dropped 5 bases, with 18 bases sitting between them. CDR3 bases: TGCGCCAGCAGCCCGGCCTTGAGACGGACCCATCAGCCCCAGCATTTT. Translated, it gives CASSPALRRTHQPQHF.

This chain joins TRBV5-1 and TRBJ2-5; tentatively, D is TRBD1 (6 bases). The CDR3 runs 17 residues. V was trimmed by 0 bases and J by 5 bases, leaving 20 bases between them. In germline, CDR1 is SGHRS, CDR2 YFSETQ. The CDR3 region is CASSLARDKRTLETQYF. The CDR3 DNA reads TGCGCCAGCAGCTTGGCAAGGGACAAACGGACATTGGAGACCCAGTACTTC.

The chain combines TRBV18 with TRBJ2-4, with TRBD2 as a possible D gene (7 bases). Between the trimmed V and J ends, which lost 6 bases and 0 bases, there was a span of 12 bases. The CDR3 covers 15 residues. Looked up from germline, CDR1 is KGHSH and CDR2 is LQKENI. The CDR3 protein is CASSSAGAAKNIQYF. CDR3 nucleotides: TGTGCCAGCTCTAGCGCGGGGGCAGCCAAAAACATTCAGTACTTC. Full variable domain (outside the CDR3, taken from reference TRBV18 and TRBJ2-4): NAGVMQNPRHLVRRRGQEARLRCSPMKGHSHVYWYRQLPEEGLKFMVYLQKENIIDESGMPKERFSAEFPKEGPSILRIQQVVRGDSAAYFCASSSAGAAKNIQYFGAGTRLSVL.

This clonotype has only a few counts. The gene calls are TRBV6-5 and TRBJ2-7; 7 nucleotides line up with TRBD1. CDR3 length: 11 residues. V lost 10 bases and J lost 6; bases outside the gene matches: 6. The germline V gene has CDR1 MNHEY and CDR2 SVGAGI. The CDR3 nucleotides read TGTGCCACCCACAGGGGCGGCGAGCAGTACGTC. Its translation is CATHRGGEQYV.

Note on this clonotype: This sequence may be a read error, since a much larger clone differs from it by one base. The chain employs TRBV12-3 or TRBV12-4 and TRBJ1-6; no firm D call. This CDR3 is 12 amino acids long. V was shortened by 6 bases and J by 2 bases, with 2 bases between the two germline ends. The CDR3 DNA follows: TGTGCCAGCAGCACCTATAATTCACCCCTCCACTTT. Translating it yields CASSTYNSPLHF.

In its sample, this clonotype was seen a few times. The chain joins TRBV6-2 or TRBV6-3 to TRBJ1-5, with D uncertain. The germline V and J ends were trimmed by 4 bases and 4 bases, with 8 bases remaining between them. The CDR3 consists of 13 residues. The germline gives CDR1 MNHEY, CDR2 SVGEGT. This CDR3 reads CASSWVSNQPQHF. The CDR3 DNA sequence: TGTGCCAGCAGTTGGGTCTCGAATCAGCCCCAGCATTTT.

This clonotype showed up just a few times. The chain combines TRBV7-3 with TRBJ2-2, with no clear D. The germline V gene encodes CDR1 SGHTA and CDR2 FQGTGA. Between the trimmed V and J ends, which lost 3 bases and 0 bases, there was a span of 11 bases. The length of the CDR3 is 16 residues. The CDR3 DNA follows: TGTGCCAGCAGCTTCAACACGGGTGCGAACACCGGGGAGCTGTTTTTT. It is translated as CASSFNTGANTGELFF.

This rearrangement joins TRBV7-2 to TRBJ2-1, with 11 bases fitting TRBD2. The ends lost 3 bases at V and 4 bases at J; junction bases unmatched: 2. The CDR3 sequence is 15 residues long. Germline CDR1 SGHTA, CDR2 FQGNSA. CDR3 DNA: TGTGCCAGCAGCTTCGTAGCGGGGGGGTACAATGAGCAGTTCTTC. This sequence encodes CASSFVAGGYNEQFF.

This clonotype was found a few times. V and J are TRBV5-1 and TRBJ2-2; TRBD1 agrees at 7 bases. This CDR3 comprises 15 residues. Germline CDR1 SGHRS, CDR2 YFSETQ. J lost 5 bases, V lost 4 bases, and 8 bases had no gene match. DNA for the CDR3: TGCGCCAGCAGCCAGGGACAGAGAGAGACCGGGGAGCTGTTTTTT. This encodes CASSQGQRETGELFF.

This clonotype came up many times. The genes are TRBV4-1 and TRBJ2-1; no clear D. Germline loops: CDR1 MGHRA, CDR2 YSYEKL. This CDR3 has 15 residues. Trimming took off 7 bases at V and 0 bases at J, with 13 bases between the two ends. The CDR3 sequence is CASTPGGFSYNEQFF. CDR3 nucleotide sequence: TGCGCCAGCACCCCAGGCGGATTCTCCTACAATGAGCAGTTCTTC.